The rows below give T cell receptor beta chains drawn from one sample of a study of technical replicates of blood from a few donors. The table came from immunoSEQ multiplex PCR; TCRdb's copy has only in-frame clones and leaves some out. The sample carries fewer than 90,000 clones, 93% recorded once. Sequencing used T cells isolated from PBMCs. The receptors stem from a human donor in good health. Both conserved end residues are trimmed from each CDR3. Each record gives: J gene, V gene, CDR3 protein.

>TRBJ2-7|TRBV2
ASSVDRGHPYEQY
>TRBJ2-7|TRBV11-2
ASSSSEGRGYEQY
>TRBJ1-1|TRBV6-5
ASSLTGGMNTEAF
>TRBJ1-1|TRBV11-3
ASSLVRSFGGNTEAF
>TRBJ1-4|TRBV28
ASSFSLAREKLF
>TRBJ2-1|TRBV7-9
ASSLGGYSYNEQF
>TRBJ1-1|TRBV6-6
ASSYSIRSVNTEAF
>TRBJ1-1|TRBV30
AWSSGPGSTEAF
>TRBJ1-3|TRBV6-1
ASSEWSGPTVGNTIY
>TRBJ2-3|TRBV6-1
ASRPHRLSTDTQY
>TRBJ2-1|TRBV6-1
ASAAREQF
>TRBJ1-1|TRBV27
ASRTPSRDRGTEAF
>TRBJ2-1|TRBV5-1
ASSRENRGLIYNEQF
>TRBJ2-2|TRBV27
ASTKGTSGTGELF
>TRBJ2-2|TRBV7-2
ASSRLAGANTGELF
>TRBJ2-1|TRBV19
ASSIDSGTGVNNEQF
>TRBJ1-5|TRBV28
ASSTSGKSHQPQH
>TRBJ2-7|TRBV6-5
ASKPSGSHEQY
>TRBJ1-3|TRBV5-1
ASSLSGENHRNTIY
>TRBJ2-2|TRBV4-1
ASSQEGQSTGELF
>TRBJ2-7|TRBV10-3
AIRLGTSGTAEQY
>TRBJ2-7|TRBV4-1
ASSQGGSSNYEQY
>TRBJ2-2|TRBV18
ASSPPVGPTGELF
>TRBJ2-3|TRBV27
ASSLSSSGNTQY
>TRBJ1-1|TRBV14
ASSQDYRETEAF
>TRBJ2-7|TRBV27
ASSLSIDRYEQY
>TRBJ2-7|TRBV5-1
ASSLALAGDEQY
>TRBJ2-3|TRBV27
ASSFGASGTDTQY
>TRBJ2-7|TRBV7-6
ASSLGGTGVSVEQY
>TRBJ1-3|TRBV28
ASSPTLRDRVD
>TRBJ2-6|TRBV4-1
ASSQPSGVLT
>TRBJ1-2|TRBV7-2
ASSFEVFGYT
>TRBJ2-5|TRBV5-1
ASSLRDRAQETQY
>TRBJ1-1|TRBV30
AWMGSTEAF
>TRBJ2-2|TRBV11-3
ASSLSGAAGELF
>TRBJ2-7|TRBV27
ATTSLPGGDEQY
>TRBJ1-5|TRBV18
ASSPPGRGSNQPQH
>TRBJ1-4|TRBV27
ASSLGPLGGRGEKLF
>TRBJ2-3|TRBV5-4
ASSLAGTSNTDTQY
>TRBJ2-5|TRBV29-1
SVDFGGQETQY
>TRBJ2-5|TRBV25-1
ASSGGGGARETQY
>TRBJ2-2|TRBV18
ASSPRLDSPVWPGELF
>TRBJ1-2|TRBV7-9
ASSPPIMTNYGYT
>TRBJ1-2|TRBV7-9
ASSSQGWHYGYT
>TRBJ2-7|TRBV10-3
AISEEGTRNHEQY
>TRBJ2-5|TRBV27
ASSLNRGRETQY
>TRBJ2-7|TRBV10-3
AISPNPREVNYEQY
>TRBJ2-7|TRBV27
ASSFLRIDRGHEQY
>TRBJ2-7|TRBV6-5
ASRRTADYEQY
>TRBJ2-6|TRBV4-1
ASSHTTGYNAGANVLT
>TRBJ1-1|TRBV4-2
ASSQNEGGGTEAF
>TRBJ1-2|TRBV4-2
ASSQGEGNDGYT
>TRBJ1-1|TRBV7-9
ASSSRGGTEAF
>TRBJ2-2|TRBV7-3
ASSPQEWEQGSGELF
>TRBJ2-5|TRBV19
ASSKITGKEEETQY
>TRBJ1-1|TRBV18
ASSPWDRLEAF
>TRBJ1-5|TRBV30
AWAVQNNQPQH
>TRBJ2-1|TRBV7-9
ASSLGDSSYNEQF
>TRBJ1-4|TRBV5-6
ASSLEASGIWEKLF